The 25 T cell receptor beta chains reported below all come from one sample, sequenced in a study of blood T cell repertoires in COVID-19. Sequencing was performed with immunoSEQ multiplex PCR; in TCRdb, only in-frame clones are kept and a portion is missing. The sample holds 150,000 to 200,000 clones, about 81% seen once. The sample taken for sequencing was peripheral blood. The receptor source for this set is a woman aged 55-69 years with COVID-19, enrolled during active disease.

CDR3 sequence (DNA): TGTGCCAGCTCCAGGGCGGGAAACACCATATATTTT. Protein: CASSRAGNTIYF. This chain connects TRBV19 to TRBJ1-3; perhaps TRBD1 as D (5 bases). The V gene lost 9 bases and the J gene lost 4 bases, with 10 bases spanning the gap. Germline V gives CDR1 LNHDA, CDR2 SQIVND (reference sequence). The CDR3 loop spans 12 amino acids.

The chain employs TRBV5-4 and TRBJ1-4, with D unresolved. The germline gives CDR1 SGHNT, CDR2 YYREEE (reference sequence). The CDR3 covers 15 residues. V was trimmed by 5 bases and J by 8 bases, leaving 19 bases between them. CDR3 bases: TGTGCCAGCAGACTCAGAGCGCCAACCCGCGAAAAACTGTTTTTT. This sequence encodes CASRLRAPTREKLFF.

This chain links TRBV28 with TRBJ1-1, with a weak D call TRBD1 (6 bases). The CDR3 contains 13 residues. V was trimmed by 7 bases and J by 6 bases, leaving 15 bases between them. Germline V lookup: CDR1 MDHEN, CDR2 SYDVKM. CDR3 in amino acids: CASNIHRVSEAFF. The CDR3 bases are TGTGCCAGCAATATTCACAGGGTCTCTGAAGCTTTCTTT.

The chain is built from TRBV29-1 and TRBJ2-3; TRBD1 is a possible D gene (5 bases). Germline values: CDR1 SQVTM, CDR2 ANQGSEA. The CDR3 is 15 amino acids. Trimming took off 5 bases at V and 4 bases at J, with 19 bases between the two ends. CDR3 protein: CSVNAQAKVADTQYF. Written as DNA, the CDR3 is TGCAGCGTTAATGCACAGGCGAAGGTCGCAGATACGCAGTATTTT.

V gene TRBV5-4 combines with J gene TRBJ2-6; the match to TRBD1 covers 9 bases. Germline V gene data show CDR1 as SGHNT and CDR2 as YYREEE (reference sequence). The CDR3 is 18 amino acids. J lost 3 bases, V lost 0 bases, and 7 bases had no gene match. CDR3 nucleotide sequence: TGTGCCAGCAGCTTGGCCCAGACAGGGGGTCTTGGGGCCAACGTCCTGACTTTC. Translated: CASSLAQTGGLGANVLTF. Full variable domain (outside the CDR3, taken from reference TRBV5-4 and TRBJ2-6): ETGVTQSPTHLIKTRGQQVTLRCSSQSGHNTVSWYQQALGQGPQFIFQYYREEENGRGNFPPRFSGLQFPNYSSELNVNALELDDSALYLCASSLAQTGGLGANVLTFGAGSRLTVL.

This clone was detected only a few times. The chain employs TRBV11-2 and TRBJ2-7; TRBD1 agrees at 11 bases. This CDR3 comprises 16 residues. V lost 0 bases, J lost 5 bases, and 6 bases stayed unmatched. Germline V gene sequence: CDR1 SGHAT, CDR2 FQNNGV. CDR3 in amino acids: CASSLDEGTGGNEQYV. The CDR3 coding sequence is TGTGCCAGCAGCTTAGATGAGGGGACAGGGGGTAACGAGCAGTACGTC.

V and J are TRBV10-3 and TRBJ2-7; TRBD1 matches at 8 bases. The CDR3 consists of 14 residues. J was trimmed by 4 bases and V by 6 bases; bases with no gene match: 8. CDR1 is ENHRY, CDR2 SYGVKD, per germline. CDR3 nucleotide sequence: TGTGCCATCAGGGAGACAGGGGATAAGTACGAGCAGTACTTC. Amino acids: CAIRETGDKYEQYF.

The chain combines TRBV27 with TRBJ2-3, with TRBD2 matching over 14 bases. The germline V gene has CDR1 MNHEY and CDR2 SMNVEV (reference sequence). The CDR3 is 17 residues long. V lost 5 bases, J lost 2 bases, and 6 bases stayed unmatched. CDR3: CASSPRTSGRNTDTQYF. The DNA of the CDR3 is TGTGCCAGCAGTCCACGGACTAGCGGGAGGAACACAGATACGCAGTATTTT.

The chain employs TRBV15 and TRBJ1-5; the D gene is possibly TRBD1 (6 bases). This CDR3 spans 14 amino acids. Trimming removed 6 bases from V and 5 bases from J, with 14 bases in between. The germline CDR1 and CDR2 sequences are LNHNV and YYDKDF (reference sequence). The DNA for the CDR3 is TGTGCCACCAGTATCGACAGGTGGGATCAGCCCCAGCATTTT. Its translation is CATSIDRWDQPQHF.

This sequence joins TRBV6-5 and TRBJ2-6; D might be TRBD1 (5 bases). The CDR3 spans 15 residues. The V end was cut by 0 bases, the J end by 2 bases, with 5 bases between. CDR1 and CDR2 from the germline V gene are MNHEY and SVGAGI. The CDR3: CASSYSGPGANVLTF. The CDR3 nucleotides are TGTGCCAGCAGTTACTCGGGGCCTGGGGCCAACGTCCTGACTTTC.

This chain joins TRBV27 and TRBJ1-1, with unresolved D. In germline, CDR1 is MNHEY, CDR2 SMNVEV (reference sequence). The CDR3 is 15 amino acids. V was clipped by 0 bases and J by 5 bases, with 13 bases between them. This chain's CDR3 is CASSLSAGSGTEAFF. In nucleotides, the CDR3 is TGTGCCAGCAGTTTATCGGCAGGCTCGGGAACTGAAGCTTTCTTT.

The chain uses TRBV5-1 and TRBJ2-2; D perhaps matches TRBD2 (6 bases). Deletions cut 4 bases from V and 1 base from J, with 14 bases between. This CDR3 is 16 amino acids long. The germline V gene has CDR1 SGHRS and CDR2 YFSETQ. The CDR3 loop reads CASSPAGFLNTGELFF. The CDR3 nucleotides are TGCGCCAGCAGCCCCGCGGGGTTCTTGAACACCGGGGAGCTGTTTTTT.

V is TRBV6-4 and J is TRBJ2-1; 8 bases align to TRBD2. Germline loops: CDR1 MRHNA, CDR2 SNTAGT. CDR3 length: 16 amino acids. V trimming: 3 bases; J trimming: 1 base; junction bases outside the gene matches: 5. The CDR3 spells CASSERRGGSYNEQFF. The CDR3 DNA reads as TGTGCCAGCAGTGAACGACGGGGGGGATCCTACAATGAGCAGTTCTTC.

This clone came up a few times. V and J are TRBV4-1 and TRBJ1-2; 7 bases line up with TRBD1. The V and J ends lost 0 bases and 2 bases, in that order; junction bases with no gene match: 3. Germline lookup yields CDR1 MGHRA and CDR2 YSYEKL. The CDR3 has 15 amino acids. This chain's CDR3 is CASSQDRDRNYGYTF. The CDR3 DNA sequence: TGCGCCAGCAGCCAAGATAGGGACAGAAACTATGGCTACACCTTC.

This chain uses TRBV7-2 with TRBJ1-1; D is unclear. Trimming left V 4 bases short and J 1 base short, with 13 bases between. Germline V gene sequence: CDR1 SGHTA, CDR2 FQGNSA. The CDR3 is 15 residues long. The chain's CDR3 is CASSSIYPGNTEAFF. For the CDR3, the DNA is TGTGCCAGCAGCTCCATCTACCCAGGGAACACTGAAGCTTTCTTT.

This chain links TRBV6-5 with TRBJ2-2; D perhaps matches TRBD2 (6 bases). This CDR3 contains 15 residues. V gave up 7 bases and J gave up 5 bases, with 17 bases separating them. The germline gives CDR1 MNHEY, CDR2 SVGAGI. CDR3 nucleotide sequence: TGTGCCAGCACCCCTGGAAGGGCGGGAACCGGGGAGCTGTTTTTT. Its translation: CASTPGRAGTGELFF.

V usage is TRBV9 and J usage is TRBJ2-5; 9 nucleotides line up with TRBD2. CDR3 size: 17 residues. The germline V gene encodes CDR1 SGDLS and CDR2 YYNGEE. J was trimmed by 1 base and V by 2 bases; bases with no gene match: 9. As DNA, the CDR3 is TGTGCCAGCAGCGTGGCGGGGGGGGCGGGGATCCAAGAGACCCAGTACTTC. Translation gives CASSVAGGAGIQETQYF.

In this sample, this clone turned up a few times. The V and J genes are TRBV27 and TRBJ1-2; D is ambiguous. There are 15 residues in the CDR3. The germline CDR1 and CDR2 sequences are MNHEY and SMNVEV (reference sequence). V lost 5 bases and J lost 5, with 18 bases in between. The CDR3 reads CASSTVGQSLYGYTF. The CDR3 DNA is TGTGCCAGCAGTACCGTTGGGCAGTCCCTTTATGGCTACACCTTC.

The V and J genes are TRBV28 and TRBJ2-6; D might be TRBD1 (6 bases). The CDR3 runs to 14 residues. V was trimmed by 7 bases and J by 11 bases, leaving 18 bases between them. Germline lookup yields CDR1 MDHEN and CDR2 SYDVKM. The CDR3 region is CASIPVDRTHVLTF. In DNA form, the CDR3 reads TGTGCCAGCATTCCGGTTGACAGGACGCACGTCCTGACTTTC.

CDR3 residues: CASSKGNRGRGTEAFF. The CDR3 nucleotides are TGTGCCAGCAGTAAAGGGAACAGGGGCCGGGGCACTGAAGCTTTCTTT. The chain recombines TRBV9 with TRBJ1-1; TRBD1 agrees at 7 bases. The ends lost 5 bases at V and 4 bases at J; junction bases unmatched: 14. The germline V gene encodes CDR1 SGDLS and CDR2 YYNGEE. This CDR3 contains 16 residues.

This CDR3 reads CASSGVYSGTGGDLTMGYTF. CDR3 DNA: TGTGCCAGCAGCGGTGTCTATTCCGGGACAGGGGGGGACTTAACTATGGGCTACACCTTC. V and J are TRBV9 and TRBJ1-2; 11 bases map to TRBD1. V was pared by 3 bases and J by 8 bases, with 24 bases of the junction left unmatched. Germline V gives CDR1 SGDLS, CDR2 YYNGEE. The CDR3 is 20 amino acids.

This clone was seen a few times. V usage is TRBV18 and J usage is TRBJ2-2; no reliable D call. CDR3 length: 15 residues. Germline V gene lookup returns CDR1 KGHSH and CDR2 LQKENI. The germline V and J ends were trimmed by 1 base and 7 bases, with 13 bases remaining between them. The CDR3 region is CASSPQSYSGGELFF. The CDR3 DNA reads as TGTGCCAGCTCACCACAGTCGTATTCGGGCGGGGAGCTGTTTTTT.

In its sample, this clone was seen a few times. The chain has TRBV7-9 and TRBJ2-1; D possibly corresponds to TRBD2 (5 bases). This CDR3 is 13 amino acids long. Between the trimmed V and J ends, which lost 2 bases and 6 bases, there was a span of 8 bases. Germline values: CDR1 SEHNR, CDR2 FQNEAQ (reference sequence). This CDR3 reads CASSLIAPNEQFF. The DNA for the CDR3 is TGTGCCAGCAGCTTAATAGCGCCCAATGAGCAGTTCTTC.

This clone has only one observation. The rearrangement uses TRBV15 and TRBJ2-3; 7 bases line up with TRBD1. CDR1 is LNHNV, CDR2 YYDKDF, per germline (reference sequence). The CDR3 has 14 residues. J lost 3 bases, V lost 3 bases, and 3 bases had no gene match. The CDR3 nucleotides are TGTGCCACCAGCAGGAGACAGGGAACAGATACGCAGTATTTT. Translating gives CATSRRQGTDTQYF.

This chain's CDR3 is CASRPDSMNTEAFF. CDR3 DNA: TGCGCCAGCAGGCCCGACAGTATGAACACTGAAGCTTTCTTT. The chain employs TRBV5-1 and TRBJ1-1; maybe TRBD1 (5 bases). Per germline, CDR1 SGHRS and CDR2 YFSETQ. Deletions cut 5 bases from V and 0 bases from J, with 11 bases between. The CDR3 sequence is 14 residues long.